This entry concerns a single T cell receptor beta chain. Antigen unknown. The sample belongs to a study of post-analysis software for immune sequencing data. Study-wide results and caveats: Clustering by F measure revealed strong co-clustering among samples prepared together in one batch. Controls significantly exceeded multiple sclerosis patients in normalized Chao1 diversity.

Unique molecular identifiers were present in the TCR beta cDNA libraries. With roughly 0.85 to 11 million T cells as the source, some 500,000 cDNA molecules resulted. TCRdb used MiXCR to reprocess the PCR reads, holding one entry per CDR3 protein. The sample records about 770,000 distinct CDR3 sequences, about 43% being singletons. This TCR derives from a girl between 5 and 17 years old with multiple sclerosis. Specimen: blood.

The CDR3 DNA follows: TGTGCCACCAGCAGAGTTTTGGAGTACCAAGAGACCCAGTACTTC. Protein product: CATSRVLEYQETQYF. The chain uses TRBV15 and TRBJ2-5; unclear D gene. CDR3 length equals 15 residues. The V gene's germline CDR1 is LNHNV and CDR2 YYDKDF (reference sequence). V lost 1 base to trimming and J lost 0 bases, with 9 bases between them.